Below, one TCR beta chain is given with its context. Its cognate antigen has yet to be identified. The input lacks base qualities; no much larger clone sits a single base away. This entry comes from a study of cytomegalovirus exposure and HLA in healthy donors (dated by TCRdb to between 2016 and 2019). About the full investigation: According to a later analysis, one platform produced both the 120 validation repertoires and the approximately 670 repertoires of the first cohort. The study combined high-throughput TCR immunosequencing, statistical association of individual TCRs with disease status, and machine learning to predict cytomegalovirus infection status. The study aimed to test whether cataloging public T cell receptors could reveal signatures of past pathogen exposure. In addition to the first cohort of approximately 650 subjects, a separate validation cohort of 130 or so different subjects was used. Study-level results and caveats: A few of the identified cytomegalovirus-associated TCR beta chains were confirmed in vitro to be specific for cytomegalovirus antigens. It was suggested by the authors that the approach could potentially be generalized to other disease states and immunological phenotypes. Across donors, most TCR sequences were observed very rarely, whereas some public TCRs were present in many individuals. Subsequent analysis determined that TCRs grouped into clusters in the first cohort also showed a tendency toward co-occurrence across the roughly 130 validation repertoires, and 90% to 95% of cluster scores exceeded 0. The validation cohort had no HLA typing available for a later analysis, so co-occurrence within that cohort was assessed over all 130 or so repertoires. In both the original and validation cohorts, the classifier was reported to diagnose cytomegalovirus status with high specificity and sensitivity. The study gave a list of 150 to 200 TCR beta chains associated with cytomegalovirus.

Donors formed part of the validation cohort, which comprised about 130 subjects and was distinct from the first cohort of under 850 subjects. After removal of 1 base from V and 0 bases from J, the junction retains 6 bases not matched to a gene. The germline V gene (reference sequence) sets CDR1 to LNHNV and CDR2 to YYDKDF. The CDR3 holds 16 amino acids from the cysteine to the phenylalanine. Only CDR3 DNA remains: 48 bases, in frame from the first base. The receptor library was made with the immunoSEQ multiplex PCR assay. The authors' pipeline ran thus. To diagnose cytomegalovirus status from the catalog of TCR beta chain sequences, a statistical classification framework was built. TCRdb carries this immuneACCESS record with in-frame sequences only. Its versions omit some clonotypes, under half of them owing to an unresolved V gene in the studies checked, with the rest unexplained. The V and J calls and the clone size are those of that table, but D and trimming were determined from the DNA. For this sample there are more than 250,000 clones; about 85% appear just once. The ten largest clones add up to approximately 1.2% of the sample.

The chain was built from TRBV15 and TRBJ2-7; 7 central nucleotides agree with TRBD2. The TCR comes from a woman aged 30 to 39 in good health and CMV-seropositive. Sequencing was done on a sample of PBMCs. The CDR3 region reads CATSRGFRTSSYEQYF. The DNA sequence is TGTGCCACCAGCAGAGGCTTTCGGACTAGCTCCTACGAGCAGTACTTC.